The T cell receptor beta chain under discussion was sequenced for a study of CD8+ T cells in alopecia areata. This CDR3 spans 13 amino acids. Between the trimmed V and J ends, which lost 2 bases and 0 bases, there was a span of 4 bases. Germline lookup yields CDR1 SGDLS and CDR2 YYNGEE. This clone was observed a few times. Its antigen remains unknown. Study observations and caveats: Between patients, shared TCR sequences were less clear than in mice. This was possibly due in part to HLA diversity in the patient population.

Sequencing used cDNA as its template, made by extracting RNA and reverse transcribing it. The protocol was immunoSEQ multiplex PCR, while the TCRdb copy is restricted to in-frame clones and leaves out a portion. Of roughly 150,000 clones listed, roughly 60% are singletons. Sequencing was done on a sample of CD4+ T cells sorted from blood. The origin of this receptor is a human donor in good health. This sequence joins TRBV9 and TRBJ2-3; D is uncertain. For the CDR3, the DNA is TGTGCCAGCAGCGTGACTAGCACAGATACGCAGTATTTT. Its translation: CASSVTSTDTQYF.